A selection of T cell receptor beta chains follows, all from one sample in a study of T cells in localized non-small cell lung cancer. The assay was immunoSEQ multiplex PCR, and TCRdb's table has in-frame clones only and misses some. The sample holds roughly 35,000 clones; approximately 88% are singletons and the top ten take roughly 2.5%. Sequencing used peripheral blood, obtained before any cancer treatment. Every receptor here comes from a woman aged 40-69 years with stage I lung adenocarcinoma. Both conserved end residues are part of each CDR3. Fields, in order: clone size, D gene, J gene, V gene, CDR3 DNA, CDR3 protein. A D gene is named only where the DNA matches it firmly. The listing skips clone size in some rows; elsewhere it reads once, few, many or a size class.

once | . | TRBJ2-7 | TRBV28 | TGTGCCAGCAGTTCCGACACACCTTGGACAGTCAACTACGAGCAGTACTTC | CASSSDTPWTVNYEQYF
. | . | TRBJ2-5 | TRBV2 | TGTGCCAGCAGCAGTTCCCGGGATCGGACCCAGTACTTC | CASSSSRDRTQYF
. | TRBD2 | TRBJ2-1 | TRBV7-9 | TGTGCCAGCAGCTTAGCTCTAGCGGGAGCCTACAATGAGCAGTTCTTC | CASSLALAGAYNEQFF
. | . | TRBJ2-1 | TRBV16 | TGTGCCAGCAGCCAATCCCAGGAAGGGTACAATGAGCAGTTCTTC | CASSQSQEGYNEQFF
. | . | TRBJ1-3 | TRBV30 | TGTGCCTGGAGTCCGGGCGGAAACACCATATATTTT | CAWSPGGNTIYF
. | TRBD2 | TRBJ2-1 | TRBV18 | TGTGCCAGCTCACCCGGACTAGCGGGAGATGATGAGCAGTTCTTC | CASSPGLAGDDEQFF
. | TRBD2 | TRBJ2-1 | TRBV25-1 | TGTGCCAGCTCCCGACCCGCTAGCGGGAGGCGTGATGAGCAGTTCTTC | CASSRPASGRRDEQFF
once | . | TRBJ1-1 | TRBV7-9 | TGTGCCAGCAGCTATGGGGGCACTGAAGCTTTCTTT | CASSYGGTEAFF
once | TRBD2 | TRBJ2-7 | TRBV28 | TGTGCCAGCAGTTTCCGTAGCGGGATCAGATCCTACGAGCAGTACTTC | CASSFRSGIRSYEQYF
few | . | TRBJ1-3 | TRBV9 | TGTGCCAGCAGCCTCAGCTCAGTTCCCAGCTCTGGAAACACCATATATTTT | CASSLSSVPSSGNTIYF
. | TRBD2 | TRBJ2-5 | TRBV7-8 | TGTGCCAGCAGCTTAGTAGGGAGGGGAGAGACCCAGTACTTC | CASSLVGRGETQYF
. | . | TRBJ2-5 | TRBV28 | TGTGCCAGCAGTTTAACCGCAGGGGCGGGGACCCAGTACTTC | CASSLTAGAGTQYF
few | . | TRBJ2-1 | TRBV11-1 | TGTGCCAGCAGCCCCTCGCCTGCATACAATGAGCAGTTCTTC | CASSPSPAYNEQFF
. | TRBD1 | TRBJ1-2 | TRBV10-2 | TGCGCCAGCAGTGAGGACAGGGCGGATGGCTACACCTTC | CASSEDRADGYTF
once | . | TRBJ2-3 | TRBV5-6 | TGTGCCAGCAGCTTGTACAGCGGGACAGGTACAGATACGCAGTATTTT | CASSLYSGTGTDTQYF
. | TRBD2 | TRBJ2-3 | TRBV19 | TGTGCCAGTATCCAGACTAGCGGGAGTGGGTATACGCAGTATTTT | CASIQTSGSGYTQYF
. | . | TRBJ2-3 | TRBV18 | TGTGCCAGCTCACCACCGGTGTGGCTAGGGAGCTCAGATACGCAGTATTTT | CASSPPVWLGSSDTQYF
. | . | TRBJ2-3 | TRBV2 | TGTGCCAGCAGTGACGGGGTAAATACGCAGTATTTT | CASSDGVNTQYF
. | TRBD1 | TRBJ2-5 | TRBV7-9 | TGTGCCAGCAGCCAACGGACAGGGCTCCAAGAGACCCAGTACTTC | CASSQRTGLQETQYF
few | . | TRBJ2-1 | TRBV7-6 | TGTGCCAGCAGCTCCGGCAATGAGCAGTTCTTC | CASSSGNEQFF
. | . | TRBJ2-7 | TRBV19 | TGTGCCAGTAGTTTTAGCAGCTCCTACGAGCAGTACTTC | CASSFSSSYEQYF
. | TRBD2 | TRBJ2-2 | TRBV4-1 | TGCGCCAGCAGCGATCCGTCCCGTAGCGGGGGGAACACCGGGGAGCTGTTTTTT | CASSDPSRSGGNTGELFF
. | . | TRBJ1-1 | TRBV7-9 | TGTGCCAGCAGCGCCGGACAACAGCCCCACACTGAAGCTTTCTTT | CASSAGQQPHTEAFF
. | . | TRBJ1-2 | TRBV25-1 | TGTGCCAGCAGTGACGTGGGGCGCGGGGAAATCCATGGCTACACCTTC | CASSDVGRGEIHGYTF
. | TRBD1 | TRBJ1-4 | TRBV19 | TGTGCCAGTACCGGGTCCGGGGACAGCATTGCAACTAATGAAAAACTGTTTTTT | CASTGSGDSIATNEKLFF
. | . | TRBJ2-2 | TRBV10-3 | TGTGCCATCAAATCAGGGACCACAGAGTCCGGGGAGCTGTTTTTT | CAIKSGTTESGELFF
. | TRBD1 | TRBJ2-2 | TRBV6-6 | TGTGCCAGCAGTCCAGGGGGCTCGAACACCGGGGAGCTGTTTTTT | CASSPGGSNTGELFF
. | TRBD2 | TRBJ2-5 | TRBV2 | TGTGCCAGCAGTTTTCTAGCGGGATCCCAAGAGACCCAGTACTTC | CASSFLAGSQETQYF
once | TRBD1 | TRBJ2-2 | TRBV30 | TGTGCCTGGACGACAGGGGACACCGGGGAGCTGTTTTTT | CAWTTGDTGELFF
once | TRBD1 | TRBJ1-5 | TRBV2 | TGTGCCAGCAGTGACTCCCTCGCAGGGGGTCGGAATCAGCCCCAGCATTTT | CASSDSLAGGRNQPQHF
. | TRBD1 | TRBJ2-3 | TRBV10-3 | TGTGCCATCAGCCAGGGACAGGGAGAAACAGATACGCAGTATTTT | CAISQGQGETDTQYF
. | . | TRBJ2-5 | TRBV29-1 | TGCAGCGTTGGGTCGGGGCCTACGGAGACCCAGTACTTC | CSVGSGPTETQYF
. | . | TRBJ1-4 | TRBV5-6 | TGTGCCAGCAGCTCACCCCACCACCTTGCAACTAATGAAAAACTGTTTTTT | CASSSPHHLATNEKLFF
. | TRBD1 | TRBJ2-1 | TRBV6-1 | TGTGCCAGCAGTGAACAGGGGGTATCCTACAATGAGCAGTTCTTC | CASSEQGVSYNEQFF
once | . | TRBJ2-7 | TRBV15 | TGTGCCACCAGTCGTGGGTTCTCCTACGAGCAGTACTTC | CATSRGFSYEQYF
. | . | TRBJ1-1 | TRBV20-1 | TGCAGTGCCCGGGGGGTCACTGAAGCTTTCTTT | CSARGVTEAFF
. | . | TRBJ2-1 | TRBV5-4 | TGTGCCAGCAGCTTGGATATTCGTAACAATGAGCAGTTCTTC | CASSLDIRNNEQFF
. | TRBD2 | TRBJ2-3 | TRBV6-1 | TGTGCCAGCGCCCCGGGACTAGGAGGATGGGATACGCAGTATTTT | CASAPGLGGWDTQYF
. | . | TRBJ1-2 | TRBV19 | TGTGCCAGTCGACGTCAACAGGCAAATGGCTACACCTTC | CASRRQQANGYTF
few | . | TRBJ2-7 | TRBV27 | TGTGCCAGCAGTCCGATCAAGATCCGAGGAGGCATCTACGAGCAGTACTTC | CASSPIKIRGGIYEQYF
. | TRBD1 | TRBJ1-2 | TRBV6-6 | TGTGCCAGCAGTTACTCGATGACAGGGAACTATGGCTACACCTTC | CASSYSMTGNYGYTF
. | . | TRBJ2-2 | TRBV9 | TGTGCCAGCAGCGTAGGAGGGAACACCGGGGAGCTGTTTTTT | CASSVGGNTGELFF
few | TRBD1 | TRBJ2-3 | TRBV6-1 | TGTGCCAGTCGACAGGGGACAACTGTCACAGATACGCAGTATTTT | CASRQGTTVTDTQYF
. | TRBD2 | TRBJ2-3 | TRBV4-2 | TGTGCCAGCAGCCAAGGTAGCGGGACCACCACAGATACGCAGTATTTT | CASSQGSGTTTDTQYF
. | . | TRBJ1-2 | TRBV19 | TGTGCCAGTAGTCCCGGCCTTTATAGCGACCTTTACACCTTC | CASSPGLYSDLYTF
. | . | TRBJ2-5 | TRBV7-2 | TGTGCCAGCAGCTTAGTTAACGGGGCCCAAGAGACCCAGTACTTC | CASSLVNGAQETQYF
. | TRBD1 | TRBJ2-1 | TRBV6-1 | TGTGCCAGCAGTGAAGCGGGACTTGGGACAGGGGCCTACGGTGAGCAGTTCTTC | CASSEAGLGTGAYGEQFF
. | . | TRBJ2-2 | TRBV7-2 | TGTGCCAGCAGCAAAACGCGGGGGAACACCGGGGAGCTGTTTTTT | CASSKTRGNTGELFF
. | . | TRBJ1-1 | TRBV19 | TGTGCCAGTAGTATCCTTCAGAGGGAGGGGTCCACCCACACTGAAGCTTTCTTT | CASSILQREGSTHTEAFF
. | . | TRBJ1-6 | TRBV5-1 | TGCGCCAGCAGCTTACAGAGTGGGGTCGTTGCTTCACCCCTCCACTTT | CASSLQSGVVASPLHF
. | . | TRBJ2-1 | TRBV19 | TGTGCCAGTAGTATCGCTAGGGTCGGTGGGGAGCAGTTCTTC | CASSIARVGGEQFF
. | . | TRBJ1-1 | TRBV6-1 | TGTGCCAGCATGAAGGGAGAGAACACTGAAGCTTTCTTT | CASMKGENTEAFF
. | . | TRBJ1-5 | TRBV15 | TGTGCCACCAGCAGAGATCAACAGCCCCAGCATTTT | CATSRDQQPQHF
. | TRBD1 | TRBJ1-5 | TRBV18 | TGTGCCAGCTCACAAGGACAGGGAGGTCTTTTTCAGCCCCAGCATTTT | CASSQGQGGLFQPQHF
once | . | TRBJ2-2 | TRBV27 | TGTGCCAGCAGGCTGGGACTCGGGAACACCGGGGAGCTGTTTTTT | CASRLGLGNTGELFF
. | . | TRBJ2-1 | TRBV5-1 | TGCGCCAGCAGCTTCAGCCTGGAACGGTTCTTC | CASSFSLERFF
. | . | TRBJ1-1 | TRBV7-9 | TGTGCCAGCAGCTTAGGTTACGATGAAGCTTTCTTT | CASSLGYDEAFF
. | TRBD2 | TRBJ2-3 | TRBV27 | TGTGCCAGCAGTTTACCGCTGTTCCACCGATTGGGACTAGCGGAAAGCACAGATACGCAGTATTTT | CASSLPLFHRLGLAESTDTQYF
few | . | TRBJ1-5 | TRBV7-9 | TGTGCCAGCAGCCCAGGGCCGGGAATACAGCCCCAGCATTTT | CASSPGPGIQPQHF